This TCR beta chain was sequenced during a study of cytomegalovirus exposure and HLA in healthy donors. Generated by immunoSEQ multiplex PCR, the TCRdb table keeps only in-frame clones and is missing some. The repertoire holds some 150,000 clones, with around nine tenths as singletons. The CDR3 is 14 amino acids. Deletions cut 1 base from V and 1 base from J, with 5 bases between. Germline CDR1 and CDR2: SEHNR and FQNEAQ (reference sequence). An approximately 120-subject validation cohort, separate from the 666-subject first cohort, supplied the donors. Sequencing was carried out using PBMCs. The sequence was collected from a man aged 18 to 30 in good health and CMV-seropositive. The chain has TRBV7-9 and TRBJ1-5; D unresolved. The CDR3 coding sequence is TGTGCCAGCAGCTTAGGACTGAGCAATCAGCCCCAGCATTTT. It encodes CASSLGLSNQPQHF.